This T cell receptor beta chain came from a study of identical twins listed by TCRdb under 2016. Describing the broader study: The study deep-sequenced TCR alpha and beta repertoires from monozygotic twins, unrelated adults of various ages and cord blood to test whether fetal clonotypes persist. Replicate twin experiments were performed at different times using different library preparation protocols to rule out contamination.

Comments on this clonotype: The clone's antigen remains unknown. Base qualities are not recorded, but no much larger clone differs from it by a single base.

Only healthy Caucasian donors were included. The study also sequenced three unrelated non-twin adults: a male aged 18 to 30, a male aged 50 to 60 and a female aged 50 to 60. Miltenyi CD45RO+ enrichment and human naive T-cell isolation kits were used to isolate memory (CD45RO+) and naive T cells from PBMC. Results the study describes overall, beyond this receptor: In monozygotic twins, out-of-frame TCR alpha sharing was systematically underestimated by recombination models, although the models agreed with sharing between unrelated individuals. Fewer insertions were carried by abundant cord blood beta clonotypes, a similar but weaker trend appeared in young adult naive repertoires, and no such trend appeared in memory repertoires. Invariant T cells such as MAIT and iNKT could partly confound zero-insertion analyses, though diverse VJ usage argued against this for most clonotypes. Because the same donors could not be followed over many years, the conclusions relied on cross-sectional statistical analysis. The excess sharing between twins in beta out-of-frame sequences was weaker because fewer shared sequences reduced the signal-to-noise ratio. Compared with coincidental sharing between unrelated individuals, out-of-frame TCR alpha sequences shared between twins had an excess of sequences with low generation probability.

Deletion took 6 bases off V and 0 bases off J, with a span of 14 bases between the germline ends. Taken from cysteine to phenylalanine, the CDR3 has 16 residues. Only CDR3 DNA is held: 48 bases, read in frame from base 1. The method behind the library was 5' RACE. TCRdb records Illumina HiSeq 2000 as the sequencer. A universal primer binding site was added through template switching, and the final cDNA carried a unique molecular identifier so that TCR cDNA molecules could be counted accurately. Specific primers in the conserved constant-segment region were used to synthesize first-strand cDNA for TCR alpha and beta chains. To control for contamination, every cDNA library carried two barcodes: a SMART-Mk sample barcode plus Illumina barcodes. Two successive PCR steps introduced TruSeq adapter sequences along with Illumina sample barcodes. TCR alpha and beta cDNA libraries were sequenced on the Illumina HiSeq platform with custom primers. For the original study's pipeline: Unique molecular identifiers were extracted from raw reads with MiGEC, and CDR3 positions were determined with MiXCR. Recombination models were inferred per individual with the repgenHMM and IGoR tools using an EM algorithm. Shared clonotypes were analyzed with the tcR package in R, and sharing was normalized by the product of cloneset sizes. To study raw recombination without the effects of thymic and clonal selection, out-of-frame nonproductive sequences were analyzed. The public sequencing data were trimmed at Q25 with fastp and processed into clonotypes with MiXCR by TCRdb, which kept only in-frame beta chains. Every distinct CDR3 protein forms one entry, paired with its most common genes and DNA. The authors' filters were not applied to this entry. The sample contains around 340,000 distinct CDR3 sequences, about 10% of them found a single time. The ten top clones hold about 9.1% of the sample.

The sample comprised naive T cells sorted from blood. The sample's cell subset or site, from its label and the paper: cells isolated with a human naive T-cell isolation kit. The source is a woman aged 50 to 65 in good health. In this chain, TRBV12-3 or TRBV12-4 is recombined with TRBJ1-4, with a weak D call of TRBD1 (5 bases match). The nucleotide sequence reads TGTGCCAGCAGACTTACAGGCGCTCCAACTAATGAAAAACTGTTTTTT. It encodes CASRLTGAPTNEKLFF.